Sequencing of this T cell receptor (beta chain) was carried out in a study of cytomegalovirus exposure and HLA in healthy donors. Turning to this clone: The antigen is undetermined.

The CDR3 contains 14 residues. V lost 3 bases and J lost 0; bases outside the gene matches: 3. CDR1 and CDR2 (germline): SGHDT, YYEEEE. The PCR was carried out with 60 Vbeta primers and 13 Jbeta primers. Produced via immunoSEQ multiplex PCR; TCRdb's table is partial and in-frame only. The data contain fewer than 120,000 clones, around 76% of them singletons. General study results and limits: Earlier analysis yielded a pattern in which most TCR beta V segments were productive about 87% or about 30% of the time. In a later analysis, a missense DCLRE1C variant was linked to TCR beta V- and J-gene trimming. Investigators reported approximately 150 TCR beta chains as tied to cytomegalovirus. For presence/absence analyses, sequencing depth was assumed to be roughly uniform across donors.

This chain joins TRBV5-6 and TRBJ2-7, with 7 bases aligning to TRBD1. The material sequenced was PBMCs. The TCR comes from a man aged 30 to 39 in good health and CMV-seropositive. The CDR3 sequence is CASSSRGSSYEQYF. The DNA of the CDR3 is TGTGCCAGCAGCTCCAGGGGGAGCTCCTACGAGCAGTACTTC.